These 29 T cell receptor beta chains came from one sample sequenced in a study of T cells in localized non-small cell lung cancer. Here immunoSEQ multiplex PCR was the method, and the copy in TCRdb shows in-frame clones only, minus some. The table has a few thousand clones, less than 20% seen once. The sequencing here drew on lung tumor tissue, taken before any cancer treatment. The source of these receptors is a man aged 35-75 years with stage I lung adenocarcinoma.

In this sample, this clone turned up a few times. This rearrangement joins TRBV6-8 to TRBJ1-1; the D gene is possibly TRBD1 (5 bases). CDR1 is MNHGY and CDR2 is SAAAGT in the germline V gene. The V end lost 6 bases, the J end lost 2 bases, and 10 bases lay between the germline ends. The CDR3 runs 13 residues. The CDR3 sequence: CASRMTDNTEAFF. DNA for the CDR3: TGTGCCAGCAGGATGACAGACAACACTGAAGCTTTCTTT.

By sample share, this clone is medium-sized (0.01 to 0.1%). Other DNA sequences within the sample encode an identical CDR3. This chain links TRBV28 with TRBJ2-5, with D maybe TRBD1 (5 bases). The CDR3 runs 13 residues. Trimming stripped 6 bases from V and 5 bases from J, with 13 bases between. Germline CDR1 MDHEN, CDR2 SYDVKM. The CDR3 DNA sequence: TGTGCCAGCAGCCCCGACAGCTGGGAGACCCAGTACTTC. It yields the protein CASSPDSWETQYF.

In its sample, this clone ranks as medium-sized. The chain has TRBV11-3 and TRBJ2-2; possibly TRBD1 for D (6 bases). Trimming shortened V by 3 bases and J by 6 bases, and 11 bases separated the two germline ends. This CDR3 is built from 14 residues. The germline V gene has CDR1 SGHNT and CDR2 YENEEA. The CDR3 loop is CASSFQGPPGELFF. DNA of the CDR3: TGTGCCAGCAGCTTCCAGGGGCCTCCCGGGGAGCTGTTTTTT. The full variable domain, in which reference TRBV11-3 and TRBJ2-2 provide the parts outside the CDR3, is EAGVVQSPRYKIIEKKQPVAFWCNPISGHNTLYWYLQNLGQGPELLIRYENEEAVDDSQLPKDRFSAERLKGVDSTLKIQPAELGDSAVYLCASSFQGPPGELFFGEGSRLTVL.

This clone was seen many times. The J gene is TRBJ2-5, the V gene TRBV6-8; 11 nucleotides match TRBD2. Germline V gene lookup returns CDR1 MNHGY and CDR2 SAAAGT. With 11 bases clipped from V and 2 bases from J, the junction kept 10 bases outside the gene matches. The CDR3 loop spans 15 amino acids. CDR3 residues: CAGQILAGGQETQYF. In DNA, the CDR3 is TGTGCCGGGCAGATCCTAGCGGGGGGACAAGAGACCCAGTACTTC.

In its sample, this clone was seen a few times. The V gene is TRBV5-1, the J gene TRBJ2-5; 9 bases fit TRBD1. Trimming took 1 base from V and 1 from J; bases not matched to a gene: 5. The CDR3 covers 16 residues. Germline CDR1 and CDR2: SGHRS and YFSETQ. In nucleotides, the CDR3 is TGCGCCAGCAGCTTGCTACAGGGGGCTCCCCAAGAGACCCAGTACTTC. It codes for CASSLLQGAPQETQYF.

By share, this clone ranks as medium-sized. CDR3 in amino acids: CASSFPSGGTDTQYF. Here the CDR3 DNA reads TGTGCCAGCAGTTTCCCTAGCGGGGGCACAGATACGCAGTATTTT. J is TRBJ2-3 and V is TRBV28; 9 bases map to TRBD2. The germline gives CDR1 MDHEN, CDR2 SYDVKM. V trimming: 3 bases; J trimming: 1 base; junction bases outside the gene matches: 2. The CDR3 totals 15 residues. The variable domain in full, completed from reference TRBV28 and TRBJ2-3, reads DVKVTQSSRYLVKRTGEKVFLECVQDMDHENMFWYRQDPGLGLRLIYFSYDVKMKEKGDIPEGYSVSREKKERFSLILESASTNQTSMYLCASSFPSGGTDTQYFGPGTRLTVL.

This clone was found a few times. The chain recombines TRBV6-8 with TRBJ2-5; D possibly matches TRBD1 or TRBD2 (5 bases each). Germline lookup yields CDR1 MNHGY and CDR2 SAAAGT. The V gene lost 7 bases and the J gene lost 5 bases, with 14 bases spanning the gap. The CDR3 has 13 amino acids. For the CDR3, the DNA is TGTGCCAGCAACCCTGGGACCAAGGAGACCCAGTACTTC. This sequence encodes CASNPGTKETQYF.

This chain links TRBV14 with TRBJ1-6, with D hard to call. Trimming left V 1 base short and J 9 bases short, with 7 bases between. Germline lookup yields CDR1 SGHDN and CDR2 FVKESK. The length of the CDR3 is 13 residues. The CDR3 here is CASSQVYGSPLHF. As DNA, the CDR3 is TGTGCCAGCAGCCAAGTTTATGGTTCACCCCTCCACTTT.

The genes are TRBV11-3 and TRBJ1-3; tentative D call: TRBD1 (6 bases). V was cut by 5 bases and J by 2 bases, with 10 bases left in between. Germline loops: CDR1 SGHNT, CDR2 YENEEA. This CDR3 spans 14 amino acids. CDR3 in amino acids: CASSPEGAGNTIYF. CDR3 nucleotide sequence: TGTGCCAGCAGCCCCGAGGGGGCTGGAAACACCATATATTTT.

The table lists this clone with a few counts. The chain has TRBV11-3 and TRBJ2-7; the D gene is possibly TRBD2 (6 bases). Between the trimmed V and J ends, which lost 5 bases and 4 bases, there was a span of 21 bases. The CDR3 loop spans 16 amino acids. CDR1 and CDR2 (germline): SGHNT, YENEEA. CDR3 residues: CASSDDGGTHPYEQYF. CDR3 DNA sequence: TGTGCCAGCAGCGACGATGGGGGGACTCACCCATACGAGCAGTACTTC.

This clone came up a few times. The rearrangement joins TRBV6-8 to TRBJ2-3; D gene ambiguous. CDR1 MNHGY and CDR2 SAAAGT come from the germline V gene. The length of the CDR3 is 14 residues. Trimming pared 2 bases from V and 1 base from J, leaving 7 bases between. DNA of the CDR3: TGTGCCAGCAGTTACCCATCCCGCACAGATACGCAGTATTTT. This gives the protein CASSYPSRTDTQYF.

The chain combines TRBV15 with TRBJ2-7; no definite D call. Germline V lookup: CDR1 LNHNV, CDR2 YYDKDF (reference sequence). V shed 0 bases and J shed 5 bases, with 14 bases lying between them. The CDR3 runs to 15 residues. The CDR3 sequence: CATSRDREAFHEQYF. DNA of the CDR3: TGTGCCACCAGCAGAGATCGTGAGGCCTTCCACGAGCAGTACTTC.

Note on this clone: Sequence at one end of the junction differs from germline and may be a read error. The CDR3 loop reads CASTVAGVYNEQFF. DNA for the CDR3: TGTGCCAGCACCGTAGCGGGAGTCTACAATGAGCAGTTCTTC. This chain links TRBV9 with TRBJ2-1; 9 nucleotides match TRBD2. Germline V CDR1 and CDR2: SGDLS, YYNGEE. The CDR3 is 14 residues long.

This clone was counted a few times. The V call is TRBV9, the J call TRBJ1-2; 8 bases map to TRBD1. This CDR3 comprises 15 residues. CDR1 is SGDLS, CDR2 YYNGEE, per germline. Germline trimming cut 5 bases from V and 7 bases from J; bases unmatched to any gene: 13. CDR3 sequence reads: CASSEFGRGQSGYTF. The CDR3 DNA sequence: TGTGCCAGCAGTGAATTTGGCAGGGGGCAAAGTGGCTACACCTTC.

This clone ranks as large. The chain joins TRBV6-8 to TRBJ2-4; D gene ambiguous. V was cut by 5 bases and J by 0 bases, with 14 bases left in between. Per germline, CDR1 MNHGY and CDR2 SAAAGT. This CDR3 comprises 16 residues. The CDR3 protein is CASSPRLLQAKNIQYF. The CDR3 coding sequence is TGTGCCAGCAGTCCCCGACTTCTCCAAGCCAAAAACATTCAGTACTTC.

This clone was observed a few times. The V gene is TRBV12-5, the J gene TRBJ1-1; 7 nucleotides match TRBD1. The CDR3 consists of 16 residues. Germline V gene sequence: CDR1 LGHNT, CDR2 FRNRAP. The CDR3 protein is CASASRGTADHTEAFF. The CDR3 DNA reads as TGTGCCAGCGCGTCAAGAGGGACAGCAGATCACACTGAAGCTTTCTTT. Full variable domain (missing parts from reference TRBV12-5 and TRBJ1-1): DARVTQTPRHKVTEMGQEVTMRCQPILGHNTVFWYRQTMMQGLELLAYFRNRAPLDDSGMPKDRFSAEMPDATLATLKIQPSEPRDSAVYFCASASRGTADHTEAFFGQGTRLTVV.

This clone is judged large. This chain connects TRBV6-8 to TRBJ2-5; 8 bases fit TRBD2. This CDR3 has 15 residues. Unmatched junction bases numbered 8, after V lost 7 bases and J lost 1 base. Germline CDR1 reads MNHGY; CDR2 reads SAAAGT. Here the CDR3 DNA reads TGTGCCAGCACCCGGGGGGGTTATTCCCAAGAGACCCAGTACTTC. This gives the protein CASTRGGYSQETQYF.

This clone was seen many times. This sequence joins TRBV7-6 and TRBJ2-3; D may be TRBD2 (7 bases). Trimming cost V 1 base and J 4 bases, with 18 bases left between them. Germline lookup yields CDR1 SGHVS and CDR2 FNYEAQ. The CDR3 is 17 amino acids. Here the CDR3 reads CASSLVLGGAAPDTQYF. For the CDR3, the DNA is TGTGCCAGCAGCTTAGTGTTAGGGGGGGCGGCTCCAGATACGCAGTATTTT.

This clone has a handful of counts. The genes are TRBV28 and TRBJ2-7, with D possibly being TRBD1 (7 bases). The CDR3 sequence is 13 residues long. Per germline, CDR1 MDHEN and CDR2 SYDVKM. Trimming removed 6 bases from V and 3 bases from J, with 12 bases in between. CDR3 coding DNA: TGTGCCAGCAGGGGGGGACAGTTCTACGAGCAGTACTTC. Residues: CASRGGQFYEQYF.

The rearrangement uses TRBV6-8 and TRBJ2-6, with D possibly TRBD1 on 5 matching bases. The germline V and J ends were trimmed by 5 bases and 0 bases, with 8 bases remaining between them. The CDR3 totals 15 residues. From germline, CDR1 is MNHGY and CDR2 SAAAGT. In DNA, the CDR3 is TGTGCCAGCAGTCAGGACATCTCTGGGGCCAACGTCCTGACTTTC. Its translation: CASSQDISGANVLTF.

This rearrangement joins TRBV6-8 to TRBJ2-1; TRBD1 matches at 8 bases. This CDR3 contains 15 residues. J lost 7 bases, V lost 5 bases, and 10 bases had no gene match. CDR1 and CDR2 from the germline V gene are MNHGY and SAAAGT. CDR3 protein: CASSALQGEWNEQFF. The CDR3 nucleotides are TGTGCCAGCAGTGCCCTACAGGGGGAATGGAATGAGCAGTTCTTC.

The V and J genes are TRBV28 and TRBJ2-3, with D perhaps assigned TRBD1 or TRBD2 (5 bases each). V lost 6 bases and J lost 9, with 22 bases in between. CDR1 MDHEN and CDR2 SYDVKM come from the germline V gene. The CDR3 covers 15 residues. CDR3 in amino acids: CASSALELGAGTQYF. Here the CDR3 DNA reads TGTGCCAGCAGCGCCCTAGAGCTCGGGGCAGGGACGCAGTATTTT.

This clone was observed a handful of times. J is TRBJ2-7 and V is TRBV23-1; 8 nucleotides agree with TRBD1. TRBV23-1 is an ORF, and what it does is uncertain. V lost 7 bases, J lost 4 bases, and 6 bases stayed unmatched. There are 13 residues in the CDR3. The CDR3 region has the DNA TGCGCCAGCACCATGGGACAGGAGTACGAGCAGTACTTC. This encodes CASTMGQEYEQYF.

As concerns this clone: One end of the junction is discordant with germline, which a read error may explain. The chain employs TRBV6-8 and TRBJ1-3; D is undetermined. This CDR3 region has 12 residues. Germline V gene lookup returns CDR1 MNHGY and CDR2 SAAAGT. The CDR3 sequence: CASSNSGNTIYF. CDR3 nucleotides: TGTGCCAGCAGTAACTCTGGAAACACCATATATTTT.

V usage is TRBV5-1 and J usage is TRBJ2-5; 8 nucleotides match TRBD1. Germline V gene sequence: CDR1 SGHRS, CDR2 YFSETQ. The CDR3 spans 14 residues. V lost 3 bases and J lost 3; bases outside the gene matches: 4. The CDR3 coding sequence is TGCGCCAGCAGCTCCCGGACAGGGAAAGAGACCCAGTACTTC. Encoded protein: CASSSRTGKETQYF.

This clone was seen a few times. V usage is TRBV29-1 and J usage is TRBJ2-7, with D perhaps TRBD1 or TRBD2 (5 bases each). Deletions cut 4 bases from V and 5 bases from J, with 12 bases between. The length of the CDR3 is 12 residues. CDR1 and CDR2 (germline): SQVTM, ANQGSEA. CDR3 region: CSVAPGDHEQYV. The CDR3, as DNA: TGCAGCGTTGCCCCCGGGGACCACGAGCAGTACGTC.

This clone has more than one count but fewer than ten. The chain combines TRBV30 with TRBJ1-4; D call uncertain. The CDR3 covers 11 residues. Trimming stripped 2 bases from V and 7 bases from J, with 5 bases between. Germline-derived CDR1 and CDR2 are GTSNPN and SVGIG (reference sequence). The DNA for the CDR3 is TGTGCCTGGAGTATAGGTGAAAAACTGTTTTTT. This translates into CAWSIGEKLFF.

This clone is labeled as medium-sized. The chain has TRBV10-3 and TRBJ1-1; D gene unclear. V lost 0 bases, J lost 4 bases, and 12 bases lay in between. This CDR3 spans 15 amino acids. Germline CDR1 reads ENHRY; CDR2 reads SYGVKD. Here the CDR3 reads CAISESGSASTEAFF. The CDR3 DNA reads TGTGCCATCAGTGAGTCAGGGTCGGCGAGCACTGAAGCTTTCTTT.

This clone was observed once. The rearrangement links TRBV19 to TRBJ2-1, with 7 bases aligning to TRBD1. The CDR3 length is 16 residues. Looked up from germline, CDR1 is LNHDA and CDR2 is SQIVND (reference sequence). The V and J ends lost 4 bases and 8 bases, in that order; junction bases with no gene match: 14. The CDR3 region has the DNA TGTGCCAGTAGTAAACACGATCTGACAGGGCTGGATGAGCAGTTCTTC. Protein sequence: CASSKHDLTGLDEQFF.